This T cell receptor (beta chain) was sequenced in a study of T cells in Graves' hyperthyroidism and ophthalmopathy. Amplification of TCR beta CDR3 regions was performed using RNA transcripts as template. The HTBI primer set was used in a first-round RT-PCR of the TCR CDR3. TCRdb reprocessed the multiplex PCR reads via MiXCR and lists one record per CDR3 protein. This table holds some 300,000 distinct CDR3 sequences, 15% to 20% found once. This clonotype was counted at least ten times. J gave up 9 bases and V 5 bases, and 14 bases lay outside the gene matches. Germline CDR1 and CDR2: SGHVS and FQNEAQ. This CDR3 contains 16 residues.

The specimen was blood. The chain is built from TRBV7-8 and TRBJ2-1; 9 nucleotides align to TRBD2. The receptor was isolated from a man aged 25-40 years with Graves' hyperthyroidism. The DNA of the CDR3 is TGTGCCAGCAGCACACAGATTAGCGGGAGACTGGGTGAGCAGTTCTTC. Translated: CASSTQISGRLGEQFF.